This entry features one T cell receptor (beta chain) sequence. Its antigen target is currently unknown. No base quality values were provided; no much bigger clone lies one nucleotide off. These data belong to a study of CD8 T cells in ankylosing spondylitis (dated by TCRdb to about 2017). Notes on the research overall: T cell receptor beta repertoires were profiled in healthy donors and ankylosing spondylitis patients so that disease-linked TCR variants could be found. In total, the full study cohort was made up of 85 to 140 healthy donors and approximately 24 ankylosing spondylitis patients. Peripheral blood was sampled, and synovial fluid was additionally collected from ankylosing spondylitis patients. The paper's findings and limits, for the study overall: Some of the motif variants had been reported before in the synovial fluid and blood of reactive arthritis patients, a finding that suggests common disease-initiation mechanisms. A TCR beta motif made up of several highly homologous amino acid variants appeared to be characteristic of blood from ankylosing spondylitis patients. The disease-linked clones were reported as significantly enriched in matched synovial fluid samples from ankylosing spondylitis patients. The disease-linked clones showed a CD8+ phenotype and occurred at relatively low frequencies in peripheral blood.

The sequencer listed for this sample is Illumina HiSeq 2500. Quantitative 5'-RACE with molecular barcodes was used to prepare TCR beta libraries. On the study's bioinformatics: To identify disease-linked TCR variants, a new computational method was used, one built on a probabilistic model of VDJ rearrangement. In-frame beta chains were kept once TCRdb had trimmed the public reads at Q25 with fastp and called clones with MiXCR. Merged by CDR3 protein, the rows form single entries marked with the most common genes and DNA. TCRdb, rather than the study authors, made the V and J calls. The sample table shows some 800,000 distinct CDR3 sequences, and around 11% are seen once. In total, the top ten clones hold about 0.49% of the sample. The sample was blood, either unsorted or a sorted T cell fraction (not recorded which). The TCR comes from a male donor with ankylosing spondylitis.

The CDR3 region: CASSQMDRAYEQYF. The DNA reads TGTGCCAGCAGCCAGATGGACAGGGCCTACGAGCAGTACTTC. This chain joins TRBV4-2 to TRBJ2-7, and TRBD1 aligns with 8 junction nucleotides. Clipping removes 3 bases from V and 2 bases from J, with 3 as the unmatched junction base count. CDR1 and CDR2 (LGHNA, YNFKEQ) derive from the germline V gene. The CDR3 starts with the cysteine, ends with the phenylalanine, and has 14 residues. Here the CDR3 DNA is all that survives: 42 bases in frame from base 1.